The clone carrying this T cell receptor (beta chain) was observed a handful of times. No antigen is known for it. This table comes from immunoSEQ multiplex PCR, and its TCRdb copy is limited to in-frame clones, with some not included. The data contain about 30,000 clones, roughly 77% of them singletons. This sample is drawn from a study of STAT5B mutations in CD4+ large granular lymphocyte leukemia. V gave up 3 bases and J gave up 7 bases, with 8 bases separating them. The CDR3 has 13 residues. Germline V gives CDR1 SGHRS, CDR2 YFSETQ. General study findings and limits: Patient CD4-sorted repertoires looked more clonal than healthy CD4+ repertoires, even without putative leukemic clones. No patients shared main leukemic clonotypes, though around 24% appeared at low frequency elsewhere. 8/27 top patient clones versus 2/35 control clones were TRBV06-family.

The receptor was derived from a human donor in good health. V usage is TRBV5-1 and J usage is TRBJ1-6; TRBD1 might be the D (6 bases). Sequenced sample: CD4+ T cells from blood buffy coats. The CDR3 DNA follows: TGCGCCAGCAGCTACAGGGTGAATTCACCCCTCCACTTT. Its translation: CASSYRVNSPLHF.